The sequence of this T cell receptor (beta chain) was determined in a study of cytomegalovirus exposure and HLA in healthy donors. The PCR was carried out with 60 Vbeta primers and 13 Jbeta primers. Profiled with immunoSEQ multiplex PCR; TCRdb holds only in-frame clones, not every one. Among approximately 100,000 clones, 65% to 85% were seen once, and the ten largest hold 2.5% to 3%. Germline-derived CDR1 and CDR2 are SGHTA and FQGNSA. V lost 1 base, J lost 2 bases, and 12 bases lay in between. This CDR3 is built from 15 residues. Specimen: PBMCs. The chain combines TRBV7-2 with TRBJ2-7, with D perhaps TRBD2 (5 bases). The clonotype comes from a male donor in good health and CMV-seropositive. The CDR3 coding sequence is TGTGCCAGCAGCTTAGTTCTGGGAGAAGCCTACGAGCAGTACTTC. It specifies CASSLVLGEAYEQYF.